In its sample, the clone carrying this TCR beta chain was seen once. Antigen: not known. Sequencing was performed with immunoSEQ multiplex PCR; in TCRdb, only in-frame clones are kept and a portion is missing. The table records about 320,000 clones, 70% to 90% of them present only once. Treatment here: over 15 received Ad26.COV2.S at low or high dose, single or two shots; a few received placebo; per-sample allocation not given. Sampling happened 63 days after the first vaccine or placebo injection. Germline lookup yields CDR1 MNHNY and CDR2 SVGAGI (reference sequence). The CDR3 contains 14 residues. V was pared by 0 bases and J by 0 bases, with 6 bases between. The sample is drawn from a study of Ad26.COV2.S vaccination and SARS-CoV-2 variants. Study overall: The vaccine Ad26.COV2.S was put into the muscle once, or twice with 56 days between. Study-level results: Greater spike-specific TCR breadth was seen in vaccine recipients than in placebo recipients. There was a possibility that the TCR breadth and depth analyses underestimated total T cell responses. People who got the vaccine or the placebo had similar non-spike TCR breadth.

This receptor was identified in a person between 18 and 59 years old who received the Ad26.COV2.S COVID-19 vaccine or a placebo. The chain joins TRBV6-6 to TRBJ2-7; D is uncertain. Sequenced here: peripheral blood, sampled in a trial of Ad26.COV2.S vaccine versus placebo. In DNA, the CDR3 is TGTGCCAGCAGTTACTCCGGCGGCTCCTACGAGCAGTACTTC. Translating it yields CASSYSGGSYEQYF.